Listed below are T cell receptor beta chains from one sample, sequenced in a study of T cell changes during pregnancy in multiple sclerosis. The method was immunoSEQ multiplex PCR; TCRdb's version includes in-frame clones alone and lacks a portion of them. Among 15,000 to 25,000 clones listed, 80% to 90% were seen once. Source: CD8+ T cells from peripheral blood mononuclear cells, taken after pregnancy. These receptor sequences come from a female donor in good health, enrolled as a control in a pregnancy study. The CDR3 runs from the conserved cysteine through the conserved F or W. A D gene is named only where the DNA matches it firmly. For some rows the clone size is stated as once, few or many, or as a class when expanded; others skip it.

abundance	j_gene	d_gene	v_gene	len	CDR3nt	CDR3aa
NA	TRBJ2-3	TRBD2	TRBV18	15	TGTGCCAGCTCAGTGAGCGGGGGGGGCACAGATACGCAGTATTTT	CASSVSGGGTDTQYF
NA	TRBJ2-3	TRBD2	TRBV19	13	TGTGCCAGTGCAAAGGGACTAGCGGATACGCAGTATTTT	CASAKGLADTQYF
NA	TRBJ1-1	NA	TRBV15	13	TGTGCCACCAGCAACGAGGGAAGTACTGAAGCTTTCTTT	CATSNEGSTEAFF
NA	TRBJ2-1	NA	TRBV2	10	TGTGCCAGCAAGGAAGACTGGAAGTTCTTC	CASKEDWKFF
NA	TRBJ2-5	NA	TRBV7-9	14	TGTGCCAGCAGCTTGTCGGGGATCCAAGAGACCCAGTACTTC	CASSLSGIQETQYF
NA	TRBJ2-1	TRBD2	TRBV30	14	TGTGCCTGGAGTGTCGGGGGGAGAAACAATGAGCAGTTCTTC	CAWSVGGRNNEQFF
NA	TRBJ2-7	NA	TRBV9	14	TGTGCCAGCAGCGTAGGGGGACTTTCACACGAGCAGTACTTC	CASSVGGLSHEQYF
NA	TRBJ2-7	NA	TRBV5-1	12	TGCGCCAGCAGCCAGGGCACCTACGAGCAGTACTTC	CASSQGTYEQYF
NA	TRBJ2-7	NA	TRBV27	16	TGTGCCAGCAGTACCTATAGGGGGTTAAACTCCTACGAGCAGTACTTC	CASSTYRGLNSYEQYF
NA	TRBJ1-5	NA	TRBV27	14	TGTGCCAGTCGGAAGGGGCGTTTGGATCAGCCCCAGCATTTT	CASRKGRLDQPQHF
NA	TRBJ1-1	TRBD1	TRBV4-3	15	TGCGCCAGCGGGGCCGGGACAGGGCATAACACTGAAGCTTTCTTT	CASGAGTGHNTEAFF
few	TRBJ1-5	NA	TRBV9	14	TGTGCCAGCAGCCCGGACAATAGCAATCAGCCCCAGCATTTT	CASSPDNSNQPQHF
NA	TRBJ2-7	TRBD2	TRBV5-1	18	TGCGCCAGCAGCTTGGAAGGGACTAGCGCCCTCGGGGCCTACGAGCAGTACTTC	CASSLEGTSALGAYEQYF
NA	TRBJ2-1	NA	TRBV27	14	TGTGCCAGCAGTTACGGTGACTCCTACAATGAGCAGTTCTTC	CASSYGDSYNEQFF
NA	TRBJ2-2	TRBD2	TRBV6-5	14	TGTGCCAGCAGTTTAGCGGGGGGGCCCGGGGAGCTGTTTTTT	CASSLAGGPGELFF
few	TRBJ1-5	NA	TRBV4-1	15	TGCGCCAGCAGCCCCTGGGGAGGGGAAGATCAGCCCCAGCATTTT	CASSPWGGEDQPQHF
NA	TRBJ2-7	NA	TRBV27	15	TGTGCCAGCAGTACTCAGGGGAGAATCGCCTACGAGCAGTACTTC	CASSTQGRIAYEQYF
NA	TRBJ1-4	NA	TRBV7-2	14	TGTGCCAGCAGCTTGAGACGACACAATGAAAAACTGTTTTTT	CASSLRRHNEKLFF
NA	TRBJ1-1	NA	TRBV7-2	14	TGTGCCAGCAGCTTATCCAGGGGAAGGACTGAAGCTTTCTTT	CASSLSRGRTEAFF
medium-sized	TRBJ2-7	NA	TRBV21-1	15	TGTGCCAGCAGCAAACGCGGGGGGTCCCCCTACGAGCAGTACTTC	CASSKRGGSPYEQYF
NA	TRBJ1-2	NA	TRBV13	13	TGTGCCAGCGGGGACACTACGGACTATGGCTACACCTTC	CASGDTTDYGYTF
NA	TRBJ2-7	NA	TRBV10-3	15	TGTGCCATCAGCGACCGGGACTCCCGACCCGGGGAGCAGTACTTC	CAISDRDSRPGEQYF
NA	TRBJ2-3	NA	TRBV7-2	17	TGTGCCAGCAGCTTAGGACGTGGTAGCGGCCCCCCCTCTACGCAGTATTTT	CASSLGRGSGPPSTQYF
NA	TRBJ2-7	TRBD2	TRBV4-2	18	TGTGCCAGCAGCCAAGATGTGCTAGCGGGAGGCGGCTCCTACGAGCAGTACTTC	CASSQDVLAGGGSYEQYF
once	TRBJ2-6	NA	TRBV19	18	TGTGCCAGTAGTATGGGGGGTTCAGGGATACCTGGGGCCAACGTCCTGACTTTC	CASSMGGSGIPGANVLTF
once	TRBJ1-2	TRBD1	TRBV27	13	TGTGCCACCAAGGACAGGGGGCTGGATGGCTACACCTTC	CATKDRGLDGYTF
few	TRBJ2-3	NA	TRBV6-5	13	TGTGCCAGCAGTTGGGAGGGCACAGATACGCAGTATTTT	CASSWEGTDTQYF
NA	TRBJ2-3	NA	TRBV7-8	17	TGTGCCAGCAGCTCGACCGACCGGGGACTCCTCACAGATACGCAGTATTTT	CASSSTDRGLLTDTQYF
NA	TRBJ2-7	TRBD1	TRBV7-6	14	TGTGCCAGCAGCGCCGGGACAGATAACTACGAGCAGTACTTC	CASSAGTDNYEQYF
NA	TRBJ1-2	NA	TRBV5-4	12	TGTGCCAGCAGACCCGGAGCGGATGGCTACACCTTC	CASRPGADGYTF
NA	TRBJ2-7	NA	TRBV30	14	TGTGCCTGGATAGGAGACCCTCCCTCCTACGAGCAGTACTTC	CAWIGDPPSYEQYF
NA	TRBJ2-1	NA	TRBV6-1	15	TGTGCCAGCAGTGAAAGGAAGGACTTGCAAACGGAGCAGTTCTTC	CASSERKDLQTEQFF
NA	TRBJ2-1	TRBD2	TRBV4-3	17	TGCGCCAGCAGCCAAACTCTCGCGGGGGGGTTCCCTGGTGAGCAGTTCTTC	CASSQTLAGGFPGEQFF
NA	TRBJ1-4	NA	TRBV4-1	15	TGCGCCAGCAGCCAAGATCCAGGGGTATGGGAAAAACTGTTTTTT	CASSQDPGVWEKLFF
few	TRBJ2-1	NA	TRBV6-6	14	TGTGCCAGCAGTTACGAGGAAACCTACAATGAGCAGTTCTTC	CASSYEETYNEQFF
NA	TRBJ2-7	TRBD1	TRBV10-2	15	TGCGCCAGCAGTGAGTTGGGACAGGGGACCTACGAGCAGTACTTC	CASSELGQGTYEQYF
medium-sized	TRBJ2-7	NA	TRBV19	13	TGTGCCAGTAGTATAGGTCAGGCCTACGAGCAGTACTTC	CASSIGQAYEQYF
NA	TRBJ2-3	TRBD2	TRBV9	17	TGTGCCAGCAGCGTAGATGGAGCTAGCGGGAACACAGATACGCAGTATTTT	CASSVDGASGNTDTQYF
NA	TRBJ1-5	NA	TRBV9	14	TGTGCCAGCAGCGAACAGGAGGGGAATCAGCCCCAGCATTTT	CASSEQEGNQPQHF
NA	TRBJ2-7	TRBD1	TRBV15	17	TGTGCCACCAGCCCAGGACAGGCTTTGACCTCCTCCTACGAGCAGTACTTC	CATSPGQALTSSYEQYF
NA	TRBJ2-2	TRBD2	TRBV6-1	14	TGTGCCAGCAAGGCGGGAGGGCCGGTCGGGGAGCTGTTTTTT	CASKAGGPVGELFF
NA	TRBJ2-7	NA	TRBV5-6	12	TGTGCCAGCAGCTTGACAGGGCTCGAGCAGTACTTC	CASSLTGLEQYF